The rows below give T cell receptor beta chains drawn from one sample of a study of blood T cell repertoires in COVID-19. The data were produced by immunoSEQ multiplex PCR, yet TCRdb's version contains in-frame clones alone and is incomplete. Of approximately 69,000 clones in the sample, more than 75% were seen once. Sequenced input: peripheral blood. The receptors come from a woman of 80 years or more with acute or convalescent COVID-19. Each CDR3 is given with its conserved first and last residue. D genes are given only for firm matches. Only some rows state a clone size, as once, few, many or a class for expanded clones.

d_gene	v_gene	j_gene	len	abundance	CDR3nt	CDR3aa
TRBD2	TRBV2	TRBJ2-2	17	-	TGTGCCAGCACCCCGAGGACTAGCGGGAGAGGGACCGGGGAGCTGTTTTTT	CASTPRTSGRGTGELFF
-	TRBV5-4	TRBJ2-2	16	once	TGTGCCAGCAGCTTGGGGGGCGCAATCGGCACCGGGGAGCTGTTTTTT	CASSLGGAIGTGELFF
-	TRBV6-5	TRBJ2-1	14	-	TGTGCCTCAACGGGGTGGGACACTAACAATGAGCAGTTCTTC	CASTGWDTNNEQFF
-	TRBV6-2/TRBV6-3	TRBJ1-5	17	-	TGTGCCAGCAGTTACGGGGCCTCCTGGTATAGCAATCAGCCCCAGCATTTT	CASSYGASWYSNQPQHF
TRBD2	TRBV5-1	TRBJ2-1	15	-	TGCGCCAGCAGCGACGGGACTAGCCTACACAATGAGCAGTTCTTC	CASSDGTSLHNEQFF
TRBD1	TRBV18	TRBJ1-1	15	once	TGTGCCAGCTCACCACGGACAGGGCCCAATTTTAAAGCTTTCTTT	CASSPRTGPNFKAFF
TRBD2	TRBV29-1	TRBJ2-7	14	-	TGCAGCGTTGGTCCTGGCGGGAGTACCCACGAGCAGTACTTC	CSVGPGGSTHEQYF
TRBD1	TRBV5-5	TRBJ1-2	14	-	TGTGCCAGCAGCCACCGGGACAGGGGTTCTGGCTACACCTTC	CASSHRDRGSGYTF
-	TRBV5-1	TRBJ2-6	16	-	TGCGCCAGCAGCTTGTCGCAGGCCTCTGGGGCCAACGTCCTGACTTTC	CASSLSQASGANVLTF
-	TRBV5-1	TRBJ2-5	16	-	TGCGCCAGCAGCTTGGTTGGTCTGGGGCTTGGGGAGACCCAGTACTTC	CASSLVGLGLGETQYF
TRBD2	TRBV6-1	TRBJ2-3	16	-	TGTGCCAGCAGTGAGGGGGGGGGACTAGGCACAGATACGCAGTATTTT	CASSEGGGLGTDTQYF
TRBD1	TRBV29-1	TRBJ1-2	13	-	TGCAGCGTTGAAAGACAGGGGGCGGGTGGCTACACCTTC	CSVERQGAGGYTF
-	TRBV9	TRBJ1-2	13	once	TGTGCCAGCAGCGTATTCCCAGGATTAGGCTACACCTTC	CASSVFPGLGYTF
TRBD1	TRBV6-1	TRBJ2-7	14	-	TGTGCCAGCAGTGATGGGACAGGACCCTACGAGCAGTACTTC	CASSDGTGPYEQYF
-	TRBV5-1	TRBJ2-3	16	-	TGCGCCAGCAGCTTGAACGGCAGGACTAGCACAGATACGCAGTATTTT	CASSLNGRTSTDTQYF
TRBD1	TRBV6-6	TRBJ1-1	14	-	TGTGCCAGCAGGGGGGACAGGGTGGGCACTGAAGCTTTCTTT	CASRGDRVGTEAFF
TRBD1	TRBV7-3	TRBJ2-3	14	-	TGTGCCAGCAGTCTGACAGGGGGCGCACATACGCAGTATTTT	CASSLTGGAHTQYF
-	TRBV27	TRBJ1-6	14	few	TGTGCCAGCGCTCTCGCGCCGAGTAATTCACCCCTCCACTTT	CASALAPSNSPLHF
TRBD1	TRBV4-1	TRBJ2-7	14	-	TGCGCCAGCAGCCTTGACAGGGTCACCTACGAGCAGTACTTC	CASSLDRVTYEQYF
TRBD2	TRBV13	TRBJ2-1	18	-	TGTGCCAGCAGCCTCCTCAGGACTAGCGGGATTTCCTACAATGAGCAGTTCTTC	CASSLLRTSGISYNEQFF
TRBD2	TRBV7-2	TRBJ2-1	16	-	TGTGCCAGCAGCTTAGGGAGACCGGGACTAGCGTATGAGCAGTTCTTC	CASSLGRPGLAYEQFF
TRBD1	TRBV5-6	TRBJ2-6	15	-	TGTGCCAGCAGCTCCCAGGGGGCTGGGGCCAACGTCCTGACTTTC	CASSSQGAGANVLTF
-	TRBV7-3	TRBJ2-3	14	-	TGTGCCAGCAGCTTAACAGCGAATACAGATACGCAGTATTTT	CASSLTANTDTQYF
-	TRBV6-5	TRBJ2-7	15	-	TGTGCCAGCAGTTACGGTCAGGGGGGCTCCTACGAGCAGTACTTC	CASSYGQGGSYEQYF
-	TRBV19	TRBJ2-7	13	-	TGTGCCAGTACCAACGGGAGATCCTACGAGCAGTACTTC	CASTNGRSYEQYF
-	TRBV2	TRBJ1-2	14	-	TGTGCCAGCGGTGGGACATCGGCTAACTATGGCTACACCTTC	CASGGTSANYGYTF
TRBD2	TRBV25-1	TRBJ2-1	11	-	TGTGCCAGCAGTGAGGGGACTAGGCAGTTCTTC	CASSEGTRQFF
TRBD1	TRBV18	TRBJ2-2	17	-	TGTGCCAGCTCACCACGGTACAGGGGGCTTTCCACCGGGGAGCTGTTTTTT	CASSPRYRGLSTGELFF
TRBD2	TRBV5-4	TRBJ2-1	17	once	TGTGCCAGCAGCTTCGGGCTAGCGGGAGGTTTCTACAATGAGCAGTTCTTC	CASSFGLAGGFYNEQFF
-	TRBV7-2	TRBJ1-6	15	-	TGTGCCAGCAGCTTAGCCAGGGGCACCAATTCACCCCTCCACTTT	CASSLARGTNSPLHF
TRBD2	TRBV19	TRBJ2-1	12	-	TGTGCCAGTGTTTCTAGCGGCAATGAGCAGTTCTTC	CASVSSGNEQFF
-	TRBV2	TRBJ2-7	11	-	TGTGCCAGCAGTTACTCCTACGAGCAGTACTTC	CASSYSYEQYF
-	TRBV2	TRBJ2-6	14	-	TGTGCCAGCATGGCACAGGCTGGGGCCAACGTCCTGACTTTC	CASMAQAGANVLTF
TRBD1	TRBV10-3	TRBJ1-1	15	-	TGTGCCATCAGTGATAAAACGGCAGGGGGAGCTGAAGCTTTCTTT	CAISDKTAGGAEAFF
TRBD2	TRBV11-3	TRBJ2-2	18	once	TGTGCCAGCAGCCGACGGACTAGCGGGAGTGGGAGGACCGGGGAGCTGTTTTTT	CASSRRTSGSGRTGELFF
-	TRBV20-1	TRBJ2-1	12	-	TGCAGTGCTAGTCGAGAGGTGGGTGAGCAGTTCTTC	CSASREVGEQFF
TRBD2	TRBV3-1/TRBV3-2	TRBJ2-1	15	once	TGTGCCAGCAGCCAAGGGCTAGCGGGAGGGTATGAGCAGTTCTTC	CASSQGLAGGYEQFF
TRBD2	TRBV7-9	TRBJ2-7	16	-	TGTGCCAGCAGCTCGTTGACTAGCGGGAGCCCCTACGAGCAGTACTTC	CASSSLTSGSPYEQYF
-	TRBV7-6	TRBJ2-7	17	-	TGTGCCAGCAGCTTATCGGCAGGGGAAAGGGTAGGATACGAGCAGTACTTC	CASSLSAGERVGYEQYF